This T cell receptor (beta chain) is from a study of blood T cell repertoires in COVID-19. TCRdb's copy holds only in-frame clones and misses some; the assay was immunoSEQ multiplex PCR. The table has a few hundred thousand clones, about nine tenths seen once. Sequences were obtained from PBMCs or T cells enriched from blood (not recorded which). The clonotype was recovered from a man aged 35 to 55 who had recovered from COVID-19.

CDR3 amino acids: CATTEDRTDGYTF. In DNA form, the CDR3 reads TGTGCCACCACAGAGGACAGGACGGATGGCTACACCTTC. This rearrangement joins TRBV15 to TRBJ1-2, with 7 bases identical to TRBD1. Unmatched junction bases numbered 8, after V lost 7 bases and J lost 6 bases. The germline V gene encodes CDR1 LNHNV and CDR2 YYDKDF (reference sequence). The CDR3 sequence is 13 residues long.